Included here is one T cell receptor beta chain sequence, with context. Its target is not known. Germline CDR1 and CDR2: LGHNA and YNFKEQ. The CDR3 sequence is 15 residues long. Unmatched junction bases numbered 4, after V lost 1 base and J lost 5 bases. Using its own MiXCR run on the RT-PCR reads, TCRdb lists one record per CDR3 protein. The table includes more than 3,000 distinct CDR3 sequences, about 88% detected once. The data stem from a study of yellow fever vaccine responses in identical twins. Notes on the study in general: Twins' vaccine T cell responses were reported to seem partly convergent and partly personalized.

The receptor's source is a woman under 30 who received the yellow fever vaccine. The chain has TRBV4-2 and TRBJ2-3; 9 nucleotides line up with TRBD2. Sequenced here: T cells from blood (PBMCs), unsorted or a sorted subset (not recorded which), sampled before or after yellow fever vaccination (not recorded which). CDR3 sequence (DNA): TGTGCCAGCAGCCAAGTAGCGGGAGTGGTAGATACGCAGTATTTT. It is translated as CASSQVAGVVDTQYF.